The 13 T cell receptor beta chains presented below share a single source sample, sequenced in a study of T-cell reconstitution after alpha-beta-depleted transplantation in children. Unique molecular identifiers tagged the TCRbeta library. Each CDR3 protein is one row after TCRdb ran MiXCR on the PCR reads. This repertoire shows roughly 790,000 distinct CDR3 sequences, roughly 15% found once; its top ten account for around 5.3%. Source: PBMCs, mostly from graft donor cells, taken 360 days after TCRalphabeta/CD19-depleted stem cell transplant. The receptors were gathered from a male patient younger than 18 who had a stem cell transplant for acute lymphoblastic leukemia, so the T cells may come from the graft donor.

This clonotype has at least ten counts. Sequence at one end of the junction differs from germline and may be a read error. The CDR3: CASSLGQLYEQYF. The CDR3 nucleotides read TGTGCCAGCAGCTTAGGCCAGCTCTACGAGCAGTACTTC. V is TRBV5-1 and J is TRBJ2-7, with D unclear. This CDR3 is 13 amino acids long. Per the germline V gene, CDR1 is SGHRS and CDR2 is YFSETQ.

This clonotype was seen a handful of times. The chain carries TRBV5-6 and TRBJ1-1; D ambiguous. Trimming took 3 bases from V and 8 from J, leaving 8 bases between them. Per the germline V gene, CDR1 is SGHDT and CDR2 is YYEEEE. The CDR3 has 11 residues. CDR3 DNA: TGTGCCAGCAGCTACCGAGGAGAAGCTTTCTTT. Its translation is CASSYRGEAFF. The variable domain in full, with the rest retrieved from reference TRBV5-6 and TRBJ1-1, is DAGVTQSPTHLIKTRGQQVTLRCSPKSGHDTVSWYQQALGQGPQFIFQYYEEEERQRGNFPDRFSGHQFPNYSSELNVNALLLGDSALYLCASSYRGEAFFGQGTRLTVV.

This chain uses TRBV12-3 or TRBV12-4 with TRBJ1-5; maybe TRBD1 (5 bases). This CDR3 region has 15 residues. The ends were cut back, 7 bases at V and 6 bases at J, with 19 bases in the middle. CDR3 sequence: CASTPQGVSAQPQHF. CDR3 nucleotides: TGTGCCAGCACCCCCCAGGGAGTCAGCGCTCAGCCCCAGCATTTT.

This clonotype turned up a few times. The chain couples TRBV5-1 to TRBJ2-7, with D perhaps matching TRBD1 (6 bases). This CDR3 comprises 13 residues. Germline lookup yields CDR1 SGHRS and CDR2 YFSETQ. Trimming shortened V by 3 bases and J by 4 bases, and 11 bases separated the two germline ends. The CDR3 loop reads CASSSDRWYEQYF. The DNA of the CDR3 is TGCGCCAGCAGCTCCGACAGGTGGTACGAGCAGTACTTC. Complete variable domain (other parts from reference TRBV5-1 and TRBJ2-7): KAGVTQTPRYLIKTRGQQVTLSCSPISGHRSVSWYQQTPGQGLQFLFEYFSETQRNKGNFPGRFSGRQFSNSRSEMNVSTLELGDSALYLCASSSDRWYEQYFGPGTRLTVT.

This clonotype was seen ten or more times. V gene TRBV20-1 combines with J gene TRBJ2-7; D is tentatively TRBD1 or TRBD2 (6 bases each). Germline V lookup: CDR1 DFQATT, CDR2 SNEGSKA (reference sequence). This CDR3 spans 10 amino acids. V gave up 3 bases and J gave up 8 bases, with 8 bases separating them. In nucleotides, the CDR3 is TGCAGTGCTAGGCGGGACAAGCAGTACTTC. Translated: CSARRDKQYF.

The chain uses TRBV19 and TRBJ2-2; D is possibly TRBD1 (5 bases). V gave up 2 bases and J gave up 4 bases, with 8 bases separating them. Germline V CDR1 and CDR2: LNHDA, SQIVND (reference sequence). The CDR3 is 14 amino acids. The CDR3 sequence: CASSIRRVTGELFF. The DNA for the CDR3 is TGTGCCAGTAGTATACGCAGGGTCACCGGGGAGCTGTTTTTT.

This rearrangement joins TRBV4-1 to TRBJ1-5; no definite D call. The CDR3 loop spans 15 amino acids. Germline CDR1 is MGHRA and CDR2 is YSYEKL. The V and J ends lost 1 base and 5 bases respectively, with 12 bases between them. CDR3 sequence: CASSQVQGSYQPQHF. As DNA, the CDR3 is TGCGCCAGCAGCCAAGTACAAGGTTCCTATCAGCCCCAGCATTTT.

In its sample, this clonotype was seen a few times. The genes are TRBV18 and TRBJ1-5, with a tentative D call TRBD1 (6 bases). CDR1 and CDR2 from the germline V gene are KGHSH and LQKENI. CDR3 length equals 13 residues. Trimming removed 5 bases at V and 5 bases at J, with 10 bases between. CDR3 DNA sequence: TGTGCCAGCTCAAGACAGGTCGATCAGCCCCAGCATTTT. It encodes CASSRQVDQPQHF.

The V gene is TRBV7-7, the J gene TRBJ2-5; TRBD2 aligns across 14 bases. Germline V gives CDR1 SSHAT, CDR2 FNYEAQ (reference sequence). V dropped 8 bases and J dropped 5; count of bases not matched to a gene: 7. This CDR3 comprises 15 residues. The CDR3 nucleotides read TGTGCCAGCGCAGGGACTAGCGGGAGTGGGGAGACCCAGTACTTC. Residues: CASAGTSGSGETQYF.

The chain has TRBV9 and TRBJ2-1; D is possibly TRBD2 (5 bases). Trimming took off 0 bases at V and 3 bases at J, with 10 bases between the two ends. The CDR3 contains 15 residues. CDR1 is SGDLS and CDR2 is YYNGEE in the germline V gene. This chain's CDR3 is CASSVAAGNYNEQFF. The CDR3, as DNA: TGTGCCAGCAGCGTAGCGGCCGGGAACTACAATGAGCAGTTCTTC.

CDR3 sequence reads: CASSDRDYLLAKNIQYF. The CDR3 nucleotides are TGTGCCAGCAGTGACCGGGATTACTTATTAGCCAAAAACATTCAGTACTTC. The rearrangement links TRBV28 to TRBJ2-4; TRBD2 is a possible D gene (5 bases). Germline V gives CDR1 MDHEN, CDR2 SYDVKM. The CDR3 consists of 17 residues. V dropped 5 bases and J dropped 0 bases, with 17 bases sitting between them.

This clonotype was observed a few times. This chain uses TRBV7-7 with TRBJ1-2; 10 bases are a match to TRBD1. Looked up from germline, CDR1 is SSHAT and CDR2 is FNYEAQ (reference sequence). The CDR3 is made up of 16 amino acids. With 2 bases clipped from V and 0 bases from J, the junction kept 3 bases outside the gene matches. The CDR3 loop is CASSLPDRGPNYGYTF. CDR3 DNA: TGTGCCAGCAGCTTACCCGACAGGGGGCCTAACTATGGCTACACCTTC.

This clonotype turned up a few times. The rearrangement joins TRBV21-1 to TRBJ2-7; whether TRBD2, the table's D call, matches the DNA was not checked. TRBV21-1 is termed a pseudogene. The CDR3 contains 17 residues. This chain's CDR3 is CASSKDETSGVLYEQYF. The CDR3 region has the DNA TGTGCCAGCAGCAAAGACGAGACTAGCGGGGTCCTTTACGAGCAGTACTTC.